The entry below gives a single TCR beta chain sequence along with its context. The antigen is unknown. The data stem from a study of vaccination and CD4 T cells after COVID-19. Study in general: Cultures designated as controls were supplied with a CEFX pool, an HIV-1 Nef pool, or no peptide.

Oncomine TCR Beta short-read sequencing was applied to DNA from cultured CD4+ T cells. TCRdb processed the PCR reads anew with MiXCR; each CDR3 protein has one entry. This sample has 7,100 or so distinct CDR3 sequences, with 73% found just once. Treatment of the sample: roughly 10-day PBMC culture with coronavirus spike peptide pools or control peptides (ViraFEST assay). This CDR3 contains 17 residues. V shed 6 bases, J shed 4 bases, and the junction held 10 bases outside the gene matches. CDR1 is DFQATT, CDR2 SNEGSKA, per germline (reference sequence). The receptor was derived from a human donor who had recovered from COVID-19. Sequenced sample: CD4+ T cells from blood, cultured in vitro. This chain links TRBV20-1 with TRBJ2-3, with 16 bases that match TRBD2. The CDR3 is CSADPGLAGGPADTQYF. The CDR3, as DNA: TGCAGTGCCGACCCGGGACTAGCGGGAGGGCCGGCAGATACGCAGTATTTT.